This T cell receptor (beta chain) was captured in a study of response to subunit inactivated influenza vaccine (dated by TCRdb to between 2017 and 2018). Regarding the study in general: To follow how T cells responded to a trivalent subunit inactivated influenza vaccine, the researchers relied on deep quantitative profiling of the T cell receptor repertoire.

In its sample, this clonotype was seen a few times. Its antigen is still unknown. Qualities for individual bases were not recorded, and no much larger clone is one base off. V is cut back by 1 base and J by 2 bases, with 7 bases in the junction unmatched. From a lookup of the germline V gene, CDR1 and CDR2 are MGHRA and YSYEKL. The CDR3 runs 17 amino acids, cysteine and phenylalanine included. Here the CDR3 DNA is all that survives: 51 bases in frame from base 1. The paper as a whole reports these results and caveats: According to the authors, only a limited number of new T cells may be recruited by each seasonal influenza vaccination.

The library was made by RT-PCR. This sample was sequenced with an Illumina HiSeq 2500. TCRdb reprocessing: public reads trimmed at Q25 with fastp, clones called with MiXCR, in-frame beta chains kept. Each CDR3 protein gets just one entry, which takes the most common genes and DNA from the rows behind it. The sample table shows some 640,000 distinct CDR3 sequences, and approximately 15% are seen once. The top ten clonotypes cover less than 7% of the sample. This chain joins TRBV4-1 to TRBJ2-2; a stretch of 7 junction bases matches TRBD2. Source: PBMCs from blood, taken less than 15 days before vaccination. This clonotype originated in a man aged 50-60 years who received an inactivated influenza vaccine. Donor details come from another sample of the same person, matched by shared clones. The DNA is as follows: TGCGCCAGCAGCCAAGGGTCCCTAGCGGATAACACCGGGGAGCTGTTTTTT. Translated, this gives CASSQGSLADNTGELFF.